This TCR beta chain appears in the sequencing data of a study of shared clonotypes between healthy human individuals. Study results and caveats: Limited genetic and exposure-history diversity came from having few donors.

Profiling relied on immunoSEQ multiplex PCR, and the TCRdb table lists in-frame clones only, not all of them. The table lists roughly 2.6 million clones, roughly 92% of them singletons. Remarks on this clone: Its antigen is undetermined.

The clonotype originates from a man between 18 and 35 years old in good health. Sequences were obtained from naive CD4+ T cells sorted from blood. Subset reported: CD45RA+ positively selected.

This CDR3 reads CATGQGQPQHF. The CDR3 DNA sequence: TGTGCCACTGGACAGGGACAGCCCCAGCATTTT. The rearrangement joins TRBV6-5 to TRBJ1-5; the match to TRBD1 covers 8 bases. This CDR3 is built from 11 residues. Per the germline V gene, CDR1 is MNHEY and CDR2 is SVGAGI. The ends lost 10 bases at V and 7 bases at J; junction bases unmatched: 3.